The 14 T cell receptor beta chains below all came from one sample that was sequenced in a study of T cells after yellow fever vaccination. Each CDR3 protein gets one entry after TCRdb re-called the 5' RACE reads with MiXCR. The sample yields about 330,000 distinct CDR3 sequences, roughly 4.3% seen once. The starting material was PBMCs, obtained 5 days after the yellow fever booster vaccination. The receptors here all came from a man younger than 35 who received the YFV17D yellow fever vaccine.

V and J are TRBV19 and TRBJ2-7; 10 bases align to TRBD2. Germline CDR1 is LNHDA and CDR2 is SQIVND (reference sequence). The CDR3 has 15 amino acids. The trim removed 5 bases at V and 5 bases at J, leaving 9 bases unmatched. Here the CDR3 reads CASSPSGGAAHEQYF. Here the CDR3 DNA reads TGTGCCAGTAGTCCGAGCGGGGGGGCCGCCCACGAGCAGTACTTC.

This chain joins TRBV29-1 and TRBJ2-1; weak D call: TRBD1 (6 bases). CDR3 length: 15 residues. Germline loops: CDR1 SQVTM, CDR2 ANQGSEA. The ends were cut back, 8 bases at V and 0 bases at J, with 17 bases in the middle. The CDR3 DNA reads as TGCAGCCTCTCCGGGACAACGAGCTCCTACAATGAGCAGTTCTTC. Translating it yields CSLSGTTSSYNEQFF.

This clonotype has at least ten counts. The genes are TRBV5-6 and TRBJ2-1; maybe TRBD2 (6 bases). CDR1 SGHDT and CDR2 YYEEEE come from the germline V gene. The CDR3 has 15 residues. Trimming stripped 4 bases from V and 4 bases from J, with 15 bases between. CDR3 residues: CASSQPGLTYNEQFF. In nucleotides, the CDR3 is TGTGCCAGCAGCCAACCGGGACTGACATACAATGAGCAGTTCTTC.

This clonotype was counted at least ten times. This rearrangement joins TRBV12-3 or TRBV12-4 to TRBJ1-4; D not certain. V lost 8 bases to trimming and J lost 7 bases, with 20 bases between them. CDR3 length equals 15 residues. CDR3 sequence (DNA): TGTGCCAGCGCCATTAACAGCGGGTTTATTGAAAAACTGTTTTTT. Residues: CASAINSGFIEKLFF.

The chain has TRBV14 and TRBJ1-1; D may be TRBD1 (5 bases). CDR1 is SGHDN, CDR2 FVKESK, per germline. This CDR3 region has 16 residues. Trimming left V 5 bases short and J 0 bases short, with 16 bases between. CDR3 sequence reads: CASSAGGGYMNTEAFF. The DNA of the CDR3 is TGTGCCAGCAGCGCGGGGGGGGGGTACATGAACACTGAAGCTTTCTTT.

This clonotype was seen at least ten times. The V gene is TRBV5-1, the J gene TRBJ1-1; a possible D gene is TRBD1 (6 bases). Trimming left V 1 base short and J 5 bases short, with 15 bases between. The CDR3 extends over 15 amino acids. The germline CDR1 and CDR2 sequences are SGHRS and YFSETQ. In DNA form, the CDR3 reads TGCGCCAGCAGCTTGCGGGGGGCGAGTCGGACTGAAGCTTTCTTT. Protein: CASSLRGASRTEAFF.

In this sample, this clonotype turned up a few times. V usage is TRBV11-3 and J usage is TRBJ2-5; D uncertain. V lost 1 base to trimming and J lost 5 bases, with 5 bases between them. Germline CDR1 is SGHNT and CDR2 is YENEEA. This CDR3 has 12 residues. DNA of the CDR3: TGTGCCAGCAGCTTAGGGGATGAGACCCAGTACTTC. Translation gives CASSLGDETQYF.

Written as DNA, the CDR3 is TGTGCCAGCAGCCAACCCGGAGCTACGCAGTATTTT. This gives the protein CASSQPGATQYF. The V gene is TRBV14, the J gene TRBJ2-3, with D uncertain. V lost 2 bases to trimming and J lost 8 bases, with 8 bases between them. The CDR3 sequence is 12 residues long. From germline, CDR1 is SGHDN and CDR2 FVKESK.

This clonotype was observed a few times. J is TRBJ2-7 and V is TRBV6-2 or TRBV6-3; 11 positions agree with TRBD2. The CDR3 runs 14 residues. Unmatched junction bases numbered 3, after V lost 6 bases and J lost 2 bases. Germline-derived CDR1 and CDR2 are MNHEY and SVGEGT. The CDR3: CASRGLADAYEQYF. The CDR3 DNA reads TGTGCCAGCAGGGGACTAGCGGATGCCTACGAGCAGTACTTC.

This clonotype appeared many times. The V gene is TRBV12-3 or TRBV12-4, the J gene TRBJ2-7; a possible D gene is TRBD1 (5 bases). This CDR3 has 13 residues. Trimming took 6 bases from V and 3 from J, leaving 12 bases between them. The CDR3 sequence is CASSQTESYEQYF. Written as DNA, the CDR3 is TGTGCCAGCAGCCAGACAGAAAGCTACGAGCAGTACTTC.

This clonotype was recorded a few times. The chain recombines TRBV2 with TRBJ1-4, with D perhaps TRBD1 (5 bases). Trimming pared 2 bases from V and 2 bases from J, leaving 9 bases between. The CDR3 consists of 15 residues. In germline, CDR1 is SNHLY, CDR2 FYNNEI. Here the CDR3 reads CASSEFGGTNEKLFF. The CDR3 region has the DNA TGTGCCAGCAGTGAATTCGGGGGGACTAATGAAAAACTGTTTTTT.

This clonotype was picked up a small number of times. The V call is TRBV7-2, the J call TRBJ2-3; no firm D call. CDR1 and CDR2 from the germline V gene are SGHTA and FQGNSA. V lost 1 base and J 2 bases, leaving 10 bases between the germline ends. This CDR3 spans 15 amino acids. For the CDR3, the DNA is TGTGCCAGCAGCTTAGGGGTGGCAGCCACAGATACGCAGTATTTT. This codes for CASSLGVAATDTQYF.

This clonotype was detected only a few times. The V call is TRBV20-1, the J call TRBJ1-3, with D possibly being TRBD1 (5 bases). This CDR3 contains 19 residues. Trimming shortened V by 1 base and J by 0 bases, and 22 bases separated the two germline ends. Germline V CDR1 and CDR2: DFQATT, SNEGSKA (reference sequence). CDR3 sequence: CSARAFMAGRPDSGNTIYF. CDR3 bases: TGCAGTGCTAGAGCCTTTATGGCAGGGCGCCCGGACTCTGGAAACACCATATATTTT.

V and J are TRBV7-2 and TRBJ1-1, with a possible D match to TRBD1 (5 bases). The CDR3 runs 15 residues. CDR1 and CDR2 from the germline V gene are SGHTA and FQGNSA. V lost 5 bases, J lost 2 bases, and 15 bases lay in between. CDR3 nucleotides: TGTGCCAGCAGCGTTGGAATTGACAGAAACACTGAAGCTTTCTTT. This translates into CASSVGIDRNTEAFF.